This TCR beta chain was identified during a study of T cells in localized non-small cell lung cancer. Overall study results and limits: The study found T cell clonality highest in uninvolved adjacent lung, above tumor. Because researchers sequenced only one region of the tumor, heterogeneity is still possible. A denser population of T cells in blood accompanied longer overall survival.

CDR3 length: 17 residues. The V gene lost 5 bases and the J gene lost 0 bases, with 14 bases spanning the gap. CDR1 and CDR2 (germline): SGHTA, FQGNSA. Libraries were prepared by immunoSEQ multiplex PCR; TCRdb keeps only in-frame clonotypes and omits some of them. The sample holds roughly 30,000 clones, about 90% seen once. Concerning this clone: No antigen is known for it.

The receptor was derived from a man aged 35 to 69 with stage II lung adenocarcinoma. The V gene is TRBV7-2, the J gene TRBJ2-6; D is undetermined. This specimen was PBMCs, taken before any cancer treatment. The CDR3 DNA follows: TGTGCCAGCAGCCTCTACGAACTTGTCTCTGGGGCCAACGTCCTGACTTTC. Protein sequence: CASSLYELVSGANVLTF.